This T cell receptor (beta chain) was recorded in a study of graft-versus-host responses after intestinal transplantation. V lost 1 base and J lost 2; bases outside the gene matches: 10. Per germline, CDR1 SGHVS and CDR2 FNYEAQ. The CDR3 runs to 19 residues. For this clone: Its antigen is still unknown.

General study findings and limits: Individuals carrying graft-donor T cell macrochimerism showed high graft-versus-host to host-versus-graft clonal ratios in allografts.

Using immunoSEQ multiplex PCR, the repertoire was profiled, and TCRdb retains in-frame clones only, with some absent. Of approximately 58,000 clones listed, about 90% were seen once; the top ten hold less than 2%. This material consisted of PBMCs, taken 26 days after transplant. V gene TRBV7-6 combines with J gene TRBJ2-3; 12 bases fit TRBD2. This receptor was taken from a human patient who received an intestinal transplant, so some T cells may come from the graft donor. The CDR3 loop reads CASSLDELAGGQFTDTQYF. In DNA form, the CDR3 reads TGTGCCAGCAGCTTAGATGAACTAGCGGGGGGCCAATTCACAGATACGCAGTATTTT.